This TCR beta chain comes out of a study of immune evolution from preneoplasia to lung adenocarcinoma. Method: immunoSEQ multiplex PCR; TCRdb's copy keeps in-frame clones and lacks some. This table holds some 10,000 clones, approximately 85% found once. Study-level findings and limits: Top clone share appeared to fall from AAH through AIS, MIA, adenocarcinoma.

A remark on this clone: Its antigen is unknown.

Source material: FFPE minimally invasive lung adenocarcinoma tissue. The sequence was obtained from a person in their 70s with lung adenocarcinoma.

CDR3 region: CASSLDAGLAEGTDTQYF. CDR3 nucleotides: TGTGCCAGCAGCTTAGACGCAGGACTAGCGGAGGGCACAGATACGCAGTATTTT. This sequence joins TRBV7-9 and TRBJ2-3, with 10 bases matching TRBD2. Per germline, CDR1 SEHNR and CDR2 FQNEAQ (reference sequence). J gave up 1 base and V 1 base, and 8 bases lay outside the gene matches. This CDR3 has 18 amino acids.